Listed below are T cell receptor beta chains from one sample, sequenced in a study of T-cell reconstitution after alpha-beta-depleted transplantation in children. TCRdb re-called the PCR reads with MiXCR, one entry per CDR3 protein. The sample includes 800,000 to 1,000,000 distinct CDR3 sequences, about 26% seen only once; the top ten take approximately 30%. The specimen comprised PBMCs, mostly from graft donor cells, sampled 360 days after TCRalphabeta/CD19-depleted stem cell transplant. These receptors all stem from a boy under two years old who had a stem cell transplant for SCID, so the T cells may come from the graft donor. Each CDR3 is given with its conserved first and last residue. D genes are given only for firm matches. Clone size is not always given. Where it is, it says once, few, many or a class for expanded clones.

>few|-|TRBV20-1|TRBJ1-2|15
CSARSFRGLRYGYTF
TGCAGTGCTAGAAGTTTTCGGGGGCTGCGCTATGGCTACACCTTC
>-|-|TRBV24-1|TRBJ2-1|15
CATSDLKGGNNEQFF
TGTGCCACCAGTGATTTGAAAGGGGGGAACAATGAGCAGTTCTTC
>-|-|TRBV6-1|TRBJ2-6|13
CASTGSGANVLTF
TGTGCCAGCACAGGGAGCGGGGCCAACGTCCTGACTTTC
>few|TRBD2|TRBV29-1|TRBJ2-3|14
CSVVAGGPTDTQYF
TGCAGCGTTGTCGCGGGGGGGCCGACAGATACGCAGTATTTT
>-|-|TRBV5-1|TRBJ2-3|13
CASSLETPDTQYF
TGCGCCAGCAGCTTGGAAACACCTGATACGCAGTATTTT
>-|-|TRBV2|TRBJ2-1|14
CASSRLSSYNEQFF
TGTGCCAGCAGCAGGCTGAGCTCCTACAATGAGCAGTTCTTC
>-|TRBD2|TRBV3-1|TRBJ2-2|21
CASSQVFKTPTSGVDTGELFF
TGTGCCAGCAGCCAAGTTTTCAAGACCCCGACTAGCGGGGTTGACACCGGGGAGCTGTTTTTT
>-|-|TRBV5-1|TRBJ2-1|13
CASRTEPYNEQFF
TGCGCCTCCCGGACAGAACCCTACAATGAGCAGTTCTTC
>few|-|TRBV10-3|TRBJ2-3|16
CAISEELGPHTDTQYF
TGTGCCATCAGTGAGGAGCTGGGACCCCACACAGATACGCAGTATTTT
>few|-|TRBV9|TRBJ2-7|14
CASSVGPEGYEQYF
TGTGCCAGCAGCGTAGGGCCAGAGGGATACGAGCAGTACTTC
>-|-|TRBV10-3|TRBJ1-5|14
CAISGQIDGQPQHF
TGTGCCATCAGCGGACAGATCGATGGCCAGCCCCAGCATTTT
>-|-|TRBV12-3/TRBV12-4|TRBJ1-6|16
CASSSRQARMNSPLHF
TGTGCCAGCAGTTCCCGACAGGCTCGAATGAATTCACCCCTCCACTTT
>few|-|TRBV2|TRBJ2-7|11
CASKQVYEQYF
TGTGCCAGCAAACAGGTGTACGAGCAGTACTTC
>many|-|TRBV4-2|TRBJ1-1|15
CASSQARDRDTEAFF
TGTGCCAGCAGCCAAGCTCGGGACCGAGACACTGAAGCTTTCTTT
>-|-|TRBV12-3/TRBV12-4|TRBJ2-1|14
CASSLPPGNNEQFF
TGTGCCAGCAGTTTACCACCGGGCAACAATGAGCAGTTCTTC
>few|-|TRBV27|TRBJ2-1|15
CASSFRGAAYNEQFF
TGTGCCAGCAGTTTTCGCGGGGCGGCCTACAATGAGCAGTTCTTC
>few|-|TRBV7-9|TRBJ2-1|16
CASSLSGRSLDNEQFF
TGTGCCAGCAGCTTAAGCGGACGCTCCCTTGACAATGAGCAGTTCTTC
>once|-|TRBV6-2/TRBV6-3|TRBJ2-1|15
CASSVLGGSYNEQFF
TGTGCCAGCAGTGTTCTCGGCGGCTCCTACAATGAGCAGTTCTTC
>-|-|TRBV3-1|TRBJ2-1|15
CASSQGRGDYNEQFF
TGTGCCAGCAGCCAAGGCCGAGGGGATTACAATGAGCAGTTCTTC
>-|-|TRBV4-1|TRBJ2-7|17
CASSQSLTGPLSYEQYF
TGCGCCAGCAGCCAGTCATTAACCGGGCCCCTCTCCTACGAGCAGTACTTC
>many|-|TRBV5-1|TRBJ2-5|13
CASSLALQETQYF
TGTGCCAGCAGTTTAGCATTACAAGAGACCCAGTACTTC
>few|-|TRBV12-3/TRBV12-4|TRBJ1-6|16
CASSFGGSGNNSPLHF
TGTGCCAGCAGTTTTGGAGGGTCTGGAAATAATTCACCCCTCCACTTT
>few|TRBD1|TRBV10-2|TRBJ2-7|14
CASNLGQTLYEQYF
TGCGCCAGCAATTTGGGACAGACCCTCTACGAGCAGTACTTC
>-|TRBD1|TRBV29-1|TRBJ2-3|15
CSVPRSGQLTDTQYF
TGCAGCGTTCCTCGATCGGGACAGCTGACAGATACGCAGTATTTT
>few|TRBD1|TRBV5-1|TRBJ2-1|17
CASSLVPPGQGVNEQFF
TGCGCCAGCAGCTTGGTGCCACCGGGACAGGGTGTTAATGAGCAGTTCTTC
>-|-|TRBV20-1|TRBJ2-5|14
CSARSPRGGETQYF
TGCAGTGCCAGGTCGCCCAGGGGGGGAGAGACCCAGTACTTC
>-|-|TRBV20-1|TRBJ2-3|14
CSARDARPGGTQYF
TGCAGTGCTAGAGACGCCCGACCCGGAGGTACGCAGTATTTT
>few|-|TRBV6-1|TRBJ2-1|15
CASSRKELAGDEQFF
TGTGCCAGCAGTAGAAAGGAATTAGCTGGCGATGAGCAGTTCTTC
>-|-|TRBV12-3/TRBV12-4|TRBJ2-5|11
CASTERGNQYF
TGTGCCAGCACCGAAAGGGGTAACCAGTACTTC
>-|-|TRBV11-2|TRBJ1-1|12
CASSRGRGQAFF
TGTGCCAGCAGCCGTGGTCGGGGACAAGCTTTCTTT
>many|TRBD2|TRBV5-1|TRBJ2-1|16
CASSLEPSGGFNEQFF
TGCGCCAGCAGCTTGGAGCCTAGCGGGGGGTTCAATGAGCAGTTCTTC
>few|-|TRBV11-2|TRBJ1-2|17
CASSLDLKGTSIYGYTF
TGTGCCAGCAGCTTAGATTTGAAGGGGACTTCTATCTATGGCTACACCTTC